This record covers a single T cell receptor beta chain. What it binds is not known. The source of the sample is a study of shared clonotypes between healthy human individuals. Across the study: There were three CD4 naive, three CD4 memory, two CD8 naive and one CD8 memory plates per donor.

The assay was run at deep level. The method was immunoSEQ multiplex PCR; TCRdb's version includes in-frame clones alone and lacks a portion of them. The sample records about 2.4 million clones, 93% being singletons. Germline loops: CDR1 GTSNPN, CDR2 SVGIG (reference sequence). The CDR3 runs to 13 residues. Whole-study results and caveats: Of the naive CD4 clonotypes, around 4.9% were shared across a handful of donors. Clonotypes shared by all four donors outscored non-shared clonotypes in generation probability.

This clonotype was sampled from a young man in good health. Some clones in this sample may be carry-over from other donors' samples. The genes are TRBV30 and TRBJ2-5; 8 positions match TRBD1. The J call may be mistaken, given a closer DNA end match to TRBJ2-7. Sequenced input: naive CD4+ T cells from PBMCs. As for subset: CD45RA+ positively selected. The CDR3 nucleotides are TGTGCCTTAGGGACAGGCATCGGCTACGAGCAGTACTTC. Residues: CALGTGIGYEQYF.